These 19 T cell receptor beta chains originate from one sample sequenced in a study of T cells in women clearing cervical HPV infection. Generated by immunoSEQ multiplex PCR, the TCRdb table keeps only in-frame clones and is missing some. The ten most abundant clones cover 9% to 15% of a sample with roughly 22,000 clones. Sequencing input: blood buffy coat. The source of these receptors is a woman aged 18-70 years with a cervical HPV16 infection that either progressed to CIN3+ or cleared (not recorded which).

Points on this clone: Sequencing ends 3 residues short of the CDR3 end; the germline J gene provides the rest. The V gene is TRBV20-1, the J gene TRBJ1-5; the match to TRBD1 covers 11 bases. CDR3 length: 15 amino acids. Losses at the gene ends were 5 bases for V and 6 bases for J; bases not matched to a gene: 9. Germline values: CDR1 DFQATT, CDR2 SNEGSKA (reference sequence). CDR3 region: CSAVGQGEGSQPQHF. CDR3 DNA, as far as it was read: TGCAGTGCTGTGGGACAGGGGGAAGGTTCTCAGCCC.

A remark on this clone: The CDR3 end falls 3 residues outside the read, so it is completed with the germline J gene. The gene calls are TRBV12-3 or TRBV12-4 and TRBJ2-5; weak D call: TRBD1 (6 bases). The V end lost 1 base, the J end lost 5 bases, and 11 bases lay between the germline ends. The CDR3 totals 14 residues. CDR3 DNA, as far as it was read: TGTGCCAGCAGTTTAGTCGGTGGGGGCGAGACC. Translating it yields CASSLVGGGET. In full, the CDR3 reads CASSLVGGGETQYF.

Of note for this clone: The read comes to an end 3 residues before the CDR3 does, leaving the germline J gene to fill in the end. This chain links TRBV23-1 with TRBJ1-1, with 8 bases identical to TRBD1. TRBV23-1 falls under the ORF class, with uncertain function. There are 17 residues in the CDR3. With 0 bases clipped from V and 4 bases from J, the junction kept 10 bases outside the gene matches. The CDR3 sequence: CASSQSWQGAPFTEAFF. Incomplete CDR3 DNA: TGCGCCAGCAGTCAATCGTGGCAGGGGGCCCCATTCACTGAA.

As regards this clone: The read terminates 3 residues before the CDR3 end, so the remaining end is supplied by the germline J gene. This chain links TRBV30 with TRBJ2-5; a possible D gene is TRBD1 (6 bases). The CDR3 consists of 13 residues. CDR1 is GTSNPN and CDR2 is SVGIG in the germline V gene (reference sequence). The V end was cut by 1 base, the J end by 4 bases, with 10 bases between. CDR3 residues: CAWSGTEGETQYF. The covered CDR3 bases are TGTGCCTGGAGTGGGACAGAGGGAGAGACC.

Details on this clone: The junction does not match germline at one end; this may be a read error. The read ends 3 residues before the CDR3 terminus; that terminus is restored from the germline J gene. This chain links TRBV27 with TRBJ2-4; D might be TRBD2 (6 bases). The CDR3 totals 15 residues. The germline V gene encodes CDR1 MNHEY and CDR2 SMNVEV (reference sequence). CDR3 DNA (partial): TGTGCCAGTAGTTTACGGGGATCCGCGGGGAACATT. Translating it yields CASSLRGSAGNI. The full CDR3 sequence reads CASSLRGSAGNIQYF.

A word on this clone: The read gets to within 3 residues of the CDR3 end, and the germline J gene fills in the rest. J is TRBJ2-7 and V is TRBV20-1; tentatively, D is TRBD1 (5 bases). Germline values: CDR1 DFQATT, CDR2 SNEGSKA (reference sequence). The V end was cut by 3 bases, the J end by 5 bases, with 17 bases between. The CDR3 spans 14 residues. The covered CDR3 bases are TGCAGTGCTAGCGGACAATTCTTGGACGACGAG. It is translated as CSASGQFLDDE. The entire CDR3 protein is CSASGQFLDDEQYF.

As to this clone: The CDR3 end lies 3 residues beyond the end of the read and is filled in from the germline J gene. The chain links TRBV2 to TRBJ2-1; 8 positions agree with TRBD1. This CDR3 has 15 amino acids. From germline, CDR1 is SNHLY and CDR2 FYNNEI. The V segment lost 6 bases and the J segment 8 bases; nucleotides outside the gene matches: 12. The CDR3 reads CASRFETGVRYEQFF. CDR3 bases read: TGTGCCAGCAGATTTGAGACAGGGGTTAGGTATGAG. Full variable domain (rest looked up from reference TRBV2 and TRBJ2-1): EPEVTQTPSHQVTQMGQEVILRCVPISNHLYFYWYRQILGQKVEFLVSFYNNEISEKSEIFDDQFSVERPDGSNFTLKIRSTKLEDSAMYFCASRFETGVRYEQFFGPGTRLTVL.

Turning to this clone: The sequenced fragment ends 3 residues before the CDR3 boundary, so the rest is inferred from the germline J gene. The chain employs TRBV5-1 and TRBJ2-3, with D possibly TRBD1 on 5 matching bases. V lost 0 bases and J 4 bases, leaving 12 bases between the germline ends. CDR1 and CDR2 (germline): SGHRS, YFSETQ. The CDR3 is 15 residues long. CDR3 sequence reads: CASSLVSGFPDTQYF. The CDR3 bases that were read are TGCGCCAGCAGCTTGGTTTCAGGGTTTCCAGATACG.

The CDR3 here is CAWSEGKETQYF. The CDR3 DNA, read in part, is TGTGCCTGGAGTGAGGGGAAAGAGACC. V usage is TRBV30 and J usage is TRBJ2-5, with D possibly TRBD1 on 5 matching bases. Read data end 3 residues before the CDR3 end; the end is taken from the germline J gene. There are 12 residues in the CDR3. V was pared by 1 base and J by 3 bases, with 6 bases between. Germline-derived CDR1 and CDR2 are GTSNPN and SVGIG (reference sequence).

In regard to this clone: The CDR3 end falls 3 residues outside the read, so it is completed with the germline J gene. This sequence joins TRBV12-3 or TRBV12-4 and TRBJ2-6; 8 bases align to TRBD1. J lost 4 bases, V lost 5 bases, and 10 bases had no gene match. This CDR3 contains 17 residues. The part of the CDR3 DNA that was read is TGTGCCAGCAGTATCGACAGGGGAGGCTGGGGGGCCAACGTC. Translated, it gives CASSIDRGGWGANV. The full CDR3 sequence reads CASSIDRGGWGANVLTF.

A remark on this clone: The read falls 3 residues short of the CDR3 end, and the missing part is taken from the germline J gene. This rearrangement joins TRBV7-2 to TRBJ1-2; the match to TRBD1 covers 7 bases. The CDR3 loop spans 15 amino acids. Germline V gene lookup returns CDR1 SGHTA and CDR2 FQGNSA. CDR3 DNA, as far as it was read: TGTGCCAGCAGCTTAGGAGGGACTAGGACAGGCGAC. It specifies CASSLGGTRTGD. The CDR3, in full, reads CASSLGGTRTGDYTF. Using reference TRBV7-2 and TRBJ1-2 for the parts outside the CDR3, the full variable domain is GAGVSQSPSNKVTEKGKDVELRCDPISGHTALYWYRQSLGQGLEFLIYFQGNSAPDKSGLPSDRFSAERTGGSVSTLTIQRTQQEDSAVYLCASSLGGTRTGDYTFGSGTRLTVV.

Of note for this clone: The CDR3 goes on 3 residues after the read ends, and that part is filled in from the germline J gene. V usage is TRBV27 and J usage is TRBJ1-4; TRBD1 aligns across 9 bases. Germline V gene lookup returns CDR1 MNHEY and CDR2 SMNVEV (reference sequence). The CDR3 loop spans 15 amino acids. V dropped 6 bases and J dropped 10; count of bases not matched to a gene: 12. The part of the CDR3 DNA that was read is TGTGCCAGCAGACCTACAGGGGGCGCGGGGGTAAAA. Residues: CASRPTGGAGVK. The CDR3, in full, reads CASRPTGGAGVKLFF.

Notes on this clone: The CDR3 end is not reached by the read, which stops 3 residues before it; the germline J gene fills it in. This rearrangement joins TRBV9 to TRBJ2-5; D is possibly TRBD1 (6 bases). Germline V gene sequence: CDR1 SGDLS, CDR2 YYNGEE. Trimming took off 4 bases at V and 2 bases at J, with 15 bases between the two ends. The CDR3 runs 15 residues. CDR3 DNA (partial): TGTGCCAGCAGCCCCCGGACAGACTTACAAGAGACC. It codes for CASSPRTDLQET. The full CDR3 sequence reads CASSPRTDLQETQYF. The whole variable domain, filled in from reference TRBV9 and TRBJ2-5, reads DSGVTQTPKHLITATGQRVTLRCSPRSGDLSVYWYQQSLDQGLQFLIQYYNGEERAKGNILERFSAQQFPDLHSELNLSSLELGDSALYFCASSPRTDLQETQYFGPGTRLLVL.

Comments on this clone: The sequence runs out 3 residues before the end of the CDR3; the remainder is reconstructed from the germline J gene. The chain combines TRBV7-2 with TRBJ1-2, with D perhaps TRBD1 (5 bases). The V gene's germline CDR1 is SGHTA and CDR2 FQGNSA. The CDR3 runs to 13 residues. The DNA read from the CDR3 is TGTGCCAGCAGCTCAAATAGCGGGGGTGAC. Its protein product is CASSSNSGGD. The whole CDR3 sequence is CASSSNSGGDYTF.

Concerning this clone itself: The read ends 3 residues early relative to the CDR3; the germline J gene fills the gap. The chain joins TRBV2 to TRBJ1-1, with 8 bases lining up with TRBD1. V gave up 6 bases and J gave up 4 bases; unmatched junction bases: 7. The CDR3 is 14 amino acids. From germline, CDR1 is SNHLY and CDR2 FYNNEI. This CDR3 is CASRRAGGGTEAFF. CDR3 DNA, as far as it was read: TGTGCCAGCAGGCGGGCAGGGGGCGGCACTGAA.

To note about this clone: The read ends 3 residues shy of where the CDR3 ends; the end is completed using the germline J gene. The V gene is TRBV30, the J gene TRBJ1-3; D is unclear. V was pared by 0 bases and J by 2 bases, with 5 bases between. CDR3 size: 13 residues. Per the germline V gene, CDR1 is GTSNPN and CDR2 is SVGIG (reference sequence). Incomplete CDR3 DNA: TGTGCCTGGAGTGTACATACTGGAAACACC. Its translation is CAWSVHTGNT. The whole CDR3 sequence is CAWSVHTGNTIYF.

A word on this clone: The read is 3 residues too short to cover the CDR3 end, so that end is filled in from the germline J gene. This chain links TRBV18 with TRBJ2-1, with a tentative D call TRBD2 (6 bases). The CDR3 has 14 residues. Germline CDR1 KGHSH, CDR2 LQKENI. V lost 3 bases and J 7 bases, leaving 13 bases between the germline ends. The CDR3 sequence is CASSPPGLRNEQFF. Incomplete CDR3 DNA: TGTGCCAGCTCACCCCCGGGACTCCGGAATGAG.

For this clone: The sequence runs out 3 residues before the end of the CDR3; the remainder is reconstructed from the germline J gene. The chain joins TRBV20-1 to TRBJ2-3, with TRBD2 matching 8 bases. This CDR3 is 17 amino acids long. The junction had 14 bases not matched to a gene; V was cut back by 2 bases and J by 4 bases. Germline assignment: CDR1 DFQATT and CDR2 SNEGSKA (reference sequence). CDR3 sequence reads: CSARKSEAGVRSDTQYF. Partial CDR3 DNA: TGCAGTGCTAGAAAATCGGAAGCGGGAGTGAGGTCAGATACG.

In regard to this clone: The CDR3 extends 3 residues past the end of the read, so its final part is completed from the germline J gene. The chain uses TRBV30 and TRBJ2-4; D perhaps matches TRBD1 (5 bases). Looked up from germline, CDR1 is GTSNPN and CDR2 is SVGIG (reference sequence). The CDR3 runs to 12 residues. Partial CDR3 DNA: TGTGCCTGGAGAGGGGCAGGTTATGGT. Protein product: CAWRGAGYG. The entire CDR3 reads CAWRGAGYGQYF.